The 12 T cell receptor beta chains below were found in one sample sequenced in a study of blood T cell repertoires in COVID-19 (dated by TCRdb to about 2020). The library was obtained by the immunoSEQ multiplex PCR assay. TCRdb stores this immuneACCESS table with in-frame sequences only. Part of the clones is absent; in the studies checked, under half of the shortfall reflects unresolved V genes, and no reason is known for the rest. A total of fewer than 150,000 clones appear in this sample, roughly 85% of them only once. 4.3% of the sample belongs to the ten largest clones. Sequences were obtained from peripheral blood. These receptors were collected from a human donor in a cohort sampled during active COVID-19.

The V gene is TRBV25-1, the J gene TRBJ2-1; TRBD2 is a possible D gene (5 bases). Germline V gives CDR1 MGHDK, CDR2 SYGVNS. V lost 0 bases and J 13 bases, leaving 10 bases between the germline ends. This CDR3 spans 12 amino acids. As DNA, the CDR3 is TGTGCCAGCAGTGAATACCCCGGGAATCAGTTCTTC. It translates to CASSEYPGNQFF.

This chain connects TRBV6-2 or TRBV6-3 to TRBJ1-5, with TRBD1 identical over 10 bases. Germline V CDR1 and CDR2: MNHEY, SVGEGT. The V and J ends lost 4 bases and 4 bases, in that order; junction bases with no gene match: 4. There are 15 residues in the CDR3. Here the CDR3 reads CASSWTGGNNQPQHF. Written as DNA, the CDR3 is TGTGCCAGCAGTTGGACAGGGGGTAATAATCAGCCCCAGCATTTT.

This chain joins TRBV9 and TRBJ1-2, with D perhaps TRBD1 (6 bases). The V and J ends lost 7 bases and 7 bases respectively, with 17 bases between them. The CDR3 runs 13 residues. Germline V lookup: CDR1 SGDLS, CDR2 YYNGEE. The DNA of the CDR3 is TGTGCCAGCTCTAGAGGGGGGGACGGTGGCTACACCTTC. This translates into CASSRGGDGGYTF.

This clone was seen at least ten times. The genes are TRBV6-2 or TRBV6-3 and TRBJ2-3; 11 nucleotides align to TRBD2. V trimming: 5 bases; J trimming: 9 bases; junction bases outside the gene matches: 7. The CDR3 contains 14 residues. Germline V gene data show CDR1 as MNHEY and CDR2 as SVGEGT. The CDR3 nucleotides read TGTGCCAGCAGTGGGACTAGCGGCGGCCTGACGCAGTATTTT. It encodes CASSGTSGGLTQYF.

The chain combines TRBV19 with TRBJ2-2, with 10 nucleotides matching TRBD2. The CDR3 runs to 17 residues. J was trimmed by 3 bases and V by 6 bases; bases with no gene match: 10. Germline values: CDR1 LNHDA, CDR2 SQIVND (reference sequence). The CDR3 loop reads CASRGLLAGAYTGELFF. The CDR3 region has the DNA TGTGCCAGTAGGGGCCTCCTAGCGGGGGCATACACCGGGGAGCTGTTTTTT.

The chain uses TRBV19 and TRBJ1-2; 7 nucleotides agree with TRBD1. The CDR3 totals 13 residues. Trimming cost V 3 bases and J 3 bases; bases outside gene matches: 1. Germline-derived CDR1 and CDR2 are LNHDA and SQIVND (reference sequence). The CDR3 sequence: CASSIDRDYGYTF. CDR3 DNA: TGTGCCAGTAGTATCGACAGGGACTATGGCTACACCTTC. Looking up the rest from reference TRBV19 and TRBJ1-2 gives the full variable domain: DGGITQSPKYLFRKEGQNVTLSCEQNLNHDAMYWYRQDPGQGLRLIYYSQIVNDFQKGDIAEGYSVSREKKESFPLTVTSAQKNPTAFYLCASSIDRDYGYTFGSGTRLTVV.

The chain links TRBV30 to TRBJ1-2; 7 positions agree with TRBD1. The CDR3 length is 17 residues. J was trimmed by 6 bases and V by 3 bases; bases with no gene match: 19. Germline V gene data show CDR1 as GTSNPN and CDR2 as SVGIG (reference sequence). CDR3 protein: CAWRDPNEQGSSDGYTF. The DNA for the CDR3 is TGTGCCTGGAGGGATCCCAATGAACAGGGGAGCTCAGATGGCTACACCTTC.

The chain employs TRBV5-8 and TRBJ1-1; TRBD1 might be the D (5 bases). From germline, CDR1 is SGHTS and CDR2 YDEGEE. Trimming shortened V by 3 bases and J by 6 bases, and 24 bases separated the two germline ends. The CDR3 covers 17 residues. Here the CDR3 DNA reads TGTGCCAGCAGCTATTACCTAGGCGGCGGGGCAGGCCCTGAAGCTTTCTTT. Translating gives CASSYYLGGGAGPEAFF.

This CDR3 is CASSLQRERDTDTQYF. As DNA, the CDR3 is TGTGCCAGCAGCTTACAGCGGGAGAGAGACACAGATACGCAGTATTTT. The chain recombines TRBV7-9 with TRBJ2-3; 8 bases match TRBD2. The germline V gene encodes CDR1 SEHNR and CDR2 FQNEAQ (reference sequence). J was trimmed by 2 bases and V by 2 bases; bases with no gene match: 6. This CDR3 is 16 amino acids long.

The chain carries TRBV21-1 and TRBJ2-7; the D segment call TRBD2 is taken from the table without a DNA check. TRBV21-1 is a known pseudogene. The CDR3 loop spans 18 amino acids. CDR3: CASSTGLAGGPIPCEQYF. CDR3 sequence (DNA): TGTGCCAGCAGCACGGGACTAGCGGGGGGGCCTATTCCTTGCGAGCAGTACTTC.

The chain links TRBV7-8 to TRBJ2-3; 7 bases are shared with TRBD2. The CDR3 contains 15 residues. Germline-derived CDR1 and CDR2 are SGHVS and FQNEAQ. Trimming removed 6 bases from V and 2 bases from J; junction bases left unmatched: 8. CDR3 loop: CASRGGADLTDTQYF. In DNA form, the CDR3 reads TGTGCCAGCAGGGGAGGGGCGGACCTCACAGATACGCAGTATTTT.

The J gene is TRBJ2-3, the V gene TRBV4-3; TRBD2 matches 12 bases. CDR1 and CDR2 (germline): LGHNA, YSLEER. The CDR3 consists of 19 residues. V gave up 0 bases and J gave up 2 bases; unmatched junction bases: 9. The CDR3 is CASSQDGLAGGPITDTQYF. In DNA form, the CDR3 reads TGCGCCAGCAGCCAAGATGGCCTAGCGGGGGGGCCGATCACAGATACGCAGTATTTT.